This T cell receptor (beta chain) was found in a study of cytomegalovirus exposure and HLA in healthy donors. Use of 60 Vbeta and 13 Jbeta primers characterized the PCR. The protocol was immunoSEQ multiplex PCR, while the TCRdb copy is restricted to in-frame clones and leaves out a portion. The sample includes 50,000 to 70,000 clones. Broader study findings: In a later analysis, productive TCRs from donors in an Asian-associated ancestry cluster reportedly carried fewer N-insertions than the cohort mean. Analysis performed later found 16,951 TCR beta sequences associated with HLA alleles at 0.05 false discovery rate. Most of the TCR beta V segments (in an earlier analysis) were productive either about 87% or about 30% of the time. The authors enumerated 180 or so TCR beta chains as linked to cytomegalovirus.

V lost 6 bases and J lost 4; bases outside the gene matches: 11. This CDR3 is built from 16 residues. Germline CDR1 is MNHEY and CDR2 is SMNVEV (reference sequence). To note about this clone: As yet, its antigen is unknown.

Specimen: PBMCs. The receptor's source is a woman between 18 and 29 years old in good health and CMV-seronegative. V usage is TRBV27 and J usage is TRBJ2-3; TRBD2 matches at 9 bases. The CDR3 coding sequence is TGTGCCAGCAGAAACCCGGGACTAGCTTTTGCAGATACGCAGTATTTT. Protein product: CASRNPGLAFADTQYF.